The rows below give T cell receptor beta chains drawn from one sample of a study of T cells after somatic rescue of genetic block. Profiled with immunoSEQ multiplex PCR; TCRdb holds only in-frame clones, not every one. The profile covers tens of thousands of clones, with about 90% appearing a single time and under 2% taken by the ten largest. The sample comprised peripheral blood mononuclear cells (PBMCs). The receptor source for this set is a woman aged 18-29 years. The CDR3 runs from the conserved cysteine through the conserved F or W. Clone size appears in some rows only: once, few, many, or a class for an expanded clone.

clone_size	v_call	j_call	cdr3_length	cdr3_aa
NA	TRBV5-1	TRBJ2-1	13	CASSLRLYNEQFF
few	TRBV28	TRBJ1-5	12	CASRTGVQPQHF
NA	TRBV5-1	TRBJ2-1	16	CASSKRGGEAGNEQFF
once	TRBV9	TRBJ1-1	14	CASSSQVGNTEAFF
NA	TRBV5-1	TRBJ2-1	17	CASSFFPFRERGNEQFF
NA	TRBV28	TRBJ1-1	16	CASRTATGRVNTEAFF
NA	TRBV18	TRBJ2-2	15	CASSPFPSNTGELFF
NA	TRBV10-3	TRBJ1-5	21	CAISESGTGRVVKNGNQPQHF
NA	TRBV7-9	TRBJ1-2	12	CASSLRNYGYTF
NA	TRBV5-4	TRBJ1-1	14	CASSGGLGNTEAFF
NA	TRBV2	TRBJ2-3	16	CASRELGGSTTDTQYF
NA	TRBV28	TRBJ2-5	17	CASSYPIPRAPQETQYF
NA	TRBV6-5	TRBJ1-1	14	CASSYSIVVTEAFF
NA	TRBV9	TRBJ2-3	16	CASSLRLAGGPDTQYF
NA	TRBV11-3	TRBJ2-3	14	CASSSLASVSTQYF
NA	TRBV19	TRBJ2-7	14	CASSDGTGRYEQYF
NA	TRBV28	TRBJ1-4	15	CASSPRGGPNEKLFF
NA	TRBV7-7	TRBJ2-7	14	CASSLTTGSYEQYF
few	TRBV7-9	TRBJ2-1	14	CASSTLAGRSEQFF
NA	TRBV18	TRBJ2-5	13	CASSPGGAETQYF
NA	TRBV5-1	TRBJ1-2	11	CASEGINGYTF
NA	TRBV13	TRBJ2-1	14	CASSRDRGEGEQFF
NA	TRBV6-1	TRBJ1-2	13	CASSAGQYYGYTF
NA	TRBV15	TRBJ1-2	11	CATSRDNRGIF
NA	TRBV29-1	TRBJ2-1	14	CSVVGGRGYNEQFF
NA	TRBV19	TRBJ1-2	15	CASSIVQGEHYGYTF
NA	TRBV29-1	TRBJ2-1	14	CSVAGTSRNNEQFF
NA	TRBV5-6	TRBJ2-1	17	CASSWPHLALSYNEQFF
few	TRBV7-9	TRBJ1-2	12	CASSLSDYGYTF
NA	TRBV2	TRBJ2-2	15	CASRRLAGAPGELFF
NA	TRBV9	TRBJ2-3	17	CASSVVPLPGNTDTQYF
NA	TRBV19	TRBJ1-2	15	CASSIARGLNYGYTF
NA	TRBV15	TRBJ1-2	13	CATSRDRDRGYTF
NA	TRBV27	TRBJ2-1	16	CASSSSSGSSYNEQFF
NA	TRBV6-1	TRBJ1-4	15	CASSPRGGKDEKLFF
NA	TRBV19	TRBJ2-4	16	CASSSGLADAKNIQYF
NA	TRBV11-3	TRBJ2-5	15	CASSLGRRNQETQYF
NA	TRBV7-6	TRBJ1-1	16	CASRQGRGPLTEGAFF
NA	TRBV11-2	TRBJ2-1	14	CASSLGPSYNEQFF
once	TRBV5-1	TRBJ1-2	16	CASSSDGGRMNYGYTF
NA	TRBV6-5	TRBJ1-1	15	CASSRQGQGFTEAFF
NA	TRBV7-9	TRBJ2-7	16	CASSLAGVFSSYEQYF
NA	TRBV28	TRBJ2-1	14	CASSWTGTYNEQFF
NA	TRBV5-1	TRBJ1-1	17	CASSLEGGVHMNTEAFF
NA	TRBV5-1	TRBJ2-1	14	CASSQADPTHEQFF
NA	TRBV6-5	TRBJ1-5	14	CASSYGESYQPQHF
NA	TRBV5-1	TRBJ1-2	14	CASSLMDTVYDYTF
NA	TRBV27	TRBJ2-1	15	CASSSPGVLRPGQFF
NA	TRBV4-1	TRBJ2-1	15	CASSQENTPYNEQFF
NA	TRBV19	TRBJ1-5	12	CATRGGDQPQHF